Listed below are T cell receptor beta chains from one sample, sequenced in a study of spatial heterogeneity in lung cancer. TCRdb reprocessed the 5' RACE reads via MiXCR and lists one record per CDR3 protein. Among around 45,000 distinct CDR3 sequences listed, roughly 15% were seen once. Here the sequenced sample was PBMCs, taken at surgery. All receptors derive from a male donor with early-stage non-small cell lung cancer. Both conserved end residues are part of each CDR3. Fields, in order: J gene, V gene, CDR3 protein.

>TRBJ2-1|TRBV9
CASSGGAYSENEQFF
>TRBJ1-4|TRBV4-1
CASSQGRQGSNEKLFF
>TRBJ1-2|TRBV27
CASRFRGGPNYGYTF
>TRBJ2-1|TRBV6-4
CASSDSVYNEQFF
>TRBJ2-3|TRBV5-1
CASSKGISSTDTQYF
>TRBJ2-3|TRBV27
CASLSTDTQYF
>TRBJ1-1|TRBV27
CASRDRNMNTEAFF
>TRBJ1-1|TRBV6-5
CASSYEGTEAFF
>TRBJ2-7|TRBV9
CASSLSLDRYEQYF
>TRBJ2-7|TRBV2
CASAEDSAYEQYF
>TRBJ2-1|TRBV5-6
CASSGAWEQFF
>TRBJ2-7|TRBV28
CASSPRVLRLYF
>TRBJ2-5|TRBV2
CASSELSKETQYF
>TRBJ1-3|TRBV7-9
CASSPTYRATGNTIYF
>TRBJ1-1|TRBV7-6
CASSRAGTEFMNTEAFF
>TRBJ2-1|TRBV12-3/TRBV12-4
CASSLRGVAYEQFF
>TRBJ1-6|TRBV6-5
CASSYRDRIYNSPLHF
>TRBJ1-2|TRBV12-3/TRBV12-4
CASTKAGLYGYTF
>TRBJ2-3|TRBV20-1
CSAPLSTDTQYF
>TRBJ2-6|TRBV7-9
CASSPKDSGANVLTF
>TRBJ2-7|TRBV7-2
CASSSQQDTYEQYF
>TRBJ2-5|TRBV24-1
CATSDLSLSTQYF
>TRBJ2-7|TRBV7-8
CASSTPGLAKTYEQYF
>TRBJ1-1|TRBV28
CASRGVEGTEAFF
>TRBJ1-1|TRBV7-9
CASSLGGTKAFF
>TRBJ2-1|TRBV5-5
CASSFAPSGSGGNEQFF
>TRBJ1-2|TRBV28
CASRKTRYGYTF
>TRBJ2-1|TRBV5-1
CASSRTSGRGGYNEQFF
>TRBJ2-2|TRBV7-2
CASSIITGGLNTGELFF
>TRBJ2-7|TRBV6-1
CAGSEPDQFYEQYF
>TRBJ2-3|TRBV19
CASSIEGTRGTQYF
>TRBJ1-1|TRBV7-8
CASSFSVNTEAFF
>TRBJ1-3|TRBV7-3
CASSCRRSNSGNTIYF
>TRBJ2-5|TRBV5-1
CASSLNTGYQETQYF
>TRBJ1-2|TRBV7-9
CASSWTSMVGSYTF
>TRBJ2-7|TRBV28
CASSSLGTASSYEQYF
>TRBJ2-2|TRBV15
CATSREHLSNTGELFF
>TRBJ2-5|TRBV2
CASRRDGTQETQYF
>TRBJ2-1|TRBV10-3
CAISGLAEQFF
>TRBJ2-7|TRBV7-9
CASGQSSYEQYF
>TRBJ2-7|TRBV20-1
CSAKDPLRSSYEQYF
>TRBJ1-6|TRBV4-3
CASSQAPISSYNSPLHF
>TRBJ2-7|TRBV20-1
CSASHLDEQYF
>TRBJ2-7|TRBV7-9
CASSWDLTNSYEQYF
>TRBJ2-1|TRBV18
CASSPQGTGDEQFF
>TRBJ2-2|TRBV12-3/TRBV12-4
CASTPLTFNTGELFF
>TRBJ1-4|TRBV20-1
CSARGQGNSEKLFF
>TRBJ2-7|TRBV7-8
CASSLAQAGKYEQYF
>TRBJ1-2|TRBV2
CASSENEGYGYTF
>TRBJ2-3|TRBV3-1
CASSQGPNTQYF
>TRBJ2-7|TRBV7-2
CASSSTRDRAGEQYF
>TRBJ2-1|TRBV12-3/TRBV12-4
CASSPALAGEQFF
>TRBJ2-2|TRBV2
CASSEQPNTGELFF
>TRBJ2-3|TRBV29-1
CSVEDSAVTQYF
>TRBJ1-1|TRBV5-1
CASGAGTQGTEAFF
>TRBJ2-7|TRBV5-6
CASSSDRPYEQYF
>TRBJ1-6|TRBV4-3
CASSQDRRTGLDSPLHF
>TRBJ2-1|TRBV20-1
CSARDLGSSYNEQFF
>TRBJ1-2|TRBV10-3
CAISASSSEHGYTF
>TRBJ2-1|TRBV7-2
CASSYPPGQVGGEQFF